These 20 T cell receptor beta chains came from one sample sequenced in a study of blood T cell repertoires in COVID-19. Libraries were prepared by immunoSEQ multiplex PCR; TCRdb keeps only in-frame clonotypes and omits some of them. The sample yields under 200,000 clones, around nine tenths seen once. Material for sequencing was peripheral blood. These receptors were taken from a man in his fifties or sixties with acute or convalescent COVID-19.

The chain employs TRBV18 and TRBJ2-3, with D unclear. CDR1 KGHSH and CDR2 LQKENI come from the germline V gene. This CDR3 contains 16 residues. The V end was cut by 1 base, the J end by 0 bases, with 11 bases between. The CDR3 is CASSPRGPTSTDTQYF. The DNA for the CDR3 is TGTGCCAGCTCACCACGCGGTCCCACTAGCACAGATACGCAGTATTTT.

This CDR3 reads CSASSHQGGYGYTF. The CDR3, as DNA: TGCAGTGCTAGTTCCCATCAGGGGGGCTATGGCTACACCTTC. The rearrangement joins TRBV20-1 to TRBJ1-2; TRBD1 matches 7 bases. CDR1 is DFQATT, CDR2 SNEGSKA, per germline (reference sequence). V shed 3 bases, J shed 4 bases, and the junction held 8 bases outside the gene matches. This CDR3 has 14 residues.

CDR3: CASSQTISYNSPLHF. Written as DNA, the CDR3 is TGCGCCAGCAGCCAAACTATCTCCTATAATTCACCCCTCCACTTT. The chain links TRBV4-3 to TRBJ1-6; no reliable D call. Deletions cut 2 bases from V and 0 bases from J, with 5 bases between. Looked up from germline, CDR1 is LGHNA and CDR2 is YSLEER. The CDR3 is made up of 15 amino acids.

The chain links TRBV7-9 to TRBJ2-2, with 7 bases fitting TRBD1. CDR3 size: 16 residues. The germline gives CDR1 SEHNR, CDR2 FQNEAQ (reference sequence). The junction had 3 bases not matched to a gene; V was cut back by 1 base and J by 1 base. The CDR3 sequence is CASSLGGQRNTGELFF. The CDR3, as DNA: TGTGCCAGCAGCTTAGGGGGACAGAGGAACACCGGGGAGCTGTTTTTT.

The gene calls are TRBV29-1 and TRBJ2-1, with 10 positions matching TRBD2. V shed 6 bases and J 7 bases; nucleotides not matched to a gene: 6. Germline loops: CDR1 SQVTM, CDR2 ANQGSEA. The CDR3 covers 13 residues. CDR3 region: CSVRTSGGNEQFF. The CDR3 bases are TGCAGCGTGAGGACTAGCGGAGGAAATGAGCAGTTCTTC.

The chain combines TRBV7-9 with TRBJ2-5; perhaps TRBD1 as D (6 bases). The CDR3 has 15 amino acids. Germline V gives CDR1 SEHNR, CDR2 FQNEAQ (reference sequence). V was shortened by 5 bases and J by 2 bases, with 15 bases between the two germline ends. In DNA form, the CDR3 reads TGTGCCAGCAGCCCGTCCGGACAGACACAAGAGACCCAGTACTTC. Amino acid sequence: CASSPSGQTQETQYF.

A single count supports this clone. The chain has TRBV7-9 and TRBJ1-5; unclear D gene. The length of the CDR3 is 14 residues. Per germline, CDR1 SEHNR and CDR2 FQNEAQ (reference sequence). V was trimmed by 3 bases and J by 0 bases, leaving 6 bases between them. CDR3 in DNA: TGTGCCAGCAGCTTGGCGGCTAGCAATCAGCCCCAGCATTTT. Translated, it gives CASSLAASNQPQHF.

The CDR3 protein is CAWSDLADSANEQFF. CDR3 sequence (DNA): TGTGCCTGGTCGGATCTAGCGGACTCTGCCAATGAGCAGTTCTTC. This chain connects TRBV30 to TRBJ2-1, with TRBD2 matching 7 bases. V shed 5 bases and J 6 bases; nucleotides not matched to a gene: 13. Germline V gives CDR1 GTSNPN, CDR2 SVGIG (reference sequence). CDR3 length: 15 amino acids.

Only one count was recorded for this clone. The CDR3 nucleotides are TGTGCCAGCAGCGCCAGACAGCGTCTTCCTTTTTATCTTTATAGATTTAGTCAGCCCCAGCATTTT. This gives the protein CASSARQRLPFYLYRFSQPQHF. The chain has TRBV9 and TRBJ1-5; D may be TRBD1 (5 bases). In germline, CDR1 is SGDLS, CDR2 YYNGEE. With 3 bases removed from V and 6 bases from J, the gap between germline ends came to 37 bases. The CDR3 extends over 22 amino acids.

The chain is built from TRBV3-1 (or the pseudogene TRBV3-2) and TRBJ2-3, with a tentative D call TRBD2 (5 bases). The CDR3 runs 15 residues. Trimming cost V 0 bases and J 5 bases, with 12 bases left between them. Germline assignment: CDR1 LGHDT and CDR2 YNNKEL (reference sequence). In DNA, the CDR3 is TGTGCCAGCAGCCAAGATCTCGGACTCAGAGATACGCAGTATTTT. Translating gives CASSQDLGLRDTQYF.

The chain couples TRBV12-5 to TRBJ2-1, with 13 bases that match TRBD2. The CDR3 loop spans 15 amino acids. Germline V gives CDR1 LGHNT, CDR2 FRNRAP. The trim removed 7 bases at V and 7 bases at J, leaving 7 bases unmatched. The CDR3 nucleotides read TGTGCTAGTGCCACCGGACTAGCGGGAGTTAATGAGCAGTTCTTC. This encodes CASATGLAGVNEQFF.

The chain employs TRBV28 and TRBJ1-3; D not resolved. The CDR3 covers 15 residues. From germline, CDR1 is MDHEN and CDR2 SYDVKM. V shed 6 bases and J shed 5 bases, with 17 bases lying between them. The CDR3 DNA follows: TGTGCCAGCAGCCAACGACCACTAACGCGAAACACCATATATTTT. This translates into CASSQRPLTRNTIYF.

V and J are TRBV19 and TRBJ2-5, with D hard to call. The CDR3 is 16 amino acids. CDR1 LNHDA and CDR2 SQIVND come from the germline V gene (reference sequence). V gave up 3 bases and J gave up 2 bases, with 16 bases separating them. CDR3 in DNA: TGTGCCAGTAGTATGCAAGTTATGTCACTTCAAGAGACCCAGTACTTC. Protein sequence: CASSMQVMSLQETQYF.

The chain carries TRBV19 and TRBJ2-1; TRBD1 might be the D (5 bases). Looked up from germline, CDR1 is LNHDA and CDR2 is SQIVND (reference sequence). The V end was cut by 2 bases, the J end by 7 bases, with 9 bases between. The CDR3 length is 13 residues. The CDR3 DNA follows: TGTGCCAGTAGTATAAGGGGTGATAATGAGCAGTTCTTC. Amino acid sequence: CASSIRGDNEQFF.

The CDR3 bases are TGTGCCAGCAGTTACGAGCGGGGCCTGTACAATGAGCAGTTCTTC. Its translation is CASSYERGLYNEQFF. The chain joins TRBV6-5 to TRBJ2-1; 7 bases are shared with TRBD2. The CDR3 is made up of 15 amino acids. The V gene's germline CDR1 is MNHEY and CDR2 SVGAGI. J gave up 4 bases and V 2 bases, and 5 bases lay outside the gene matches.

V usage is TRBV24-1 and J usage is TRBJ2-2; weak D call: TRBD2 (6 bases). CDR3 size: 16 residues. Looked up from germline, CDR1 is KGHDR and CDR2 is SFDVKD. V lost 7 bases and J lost 0, with 14 bases in between. CDR3 protein: CATRHSGTANTGELFF. In nucleotides, the CDR3 is TGTGCCACCAGACATAGCGGAACAGCGAACACCGGGGAGCTGTTTTTT.

This clone was seen a few times. The V call is TRBV3-1 (or the pseudogene TRBV3-2), the J call TRBJ2-7; 9 nucleotides match TRBD2. V lost 5 bases and J lost 9; bases outside the gene matches: 8. CDR1 and CDR2 from the germline V gene are LGHDT and YNNKEL (reference sequence). CDR3 size: 13 residues. The DNA of the CDR3 is TGTGCCAGCAGCGTAGCGGGAGTGGTGGTGCAGTACTTC. This gives the protein CASSVAGVVVQYF.

V is TRBV5-5 and J is TRBJ1-6, with a tentative D call TRBD1 (5 bases). Germline lookup yields CDR1 SGHKS and CDR2 YYEKEE (reference sequence). This CDR3 is built from 14 residues. V lost 3 bases and J 10 bases, leaving 14 bases between the germline ends. DNA of the CDR3: TGTGCCAGCAGCTACGGACACCCCCCCTCACCCCTCCACTTT. Protein: CASSYGHPPSPLHF.

The chain uses TRBV5-1 and TRBJ2-2, with D possibly being TRBD1 (6 bases). CDR3 length equals 15 residues. Germline V CDR1 and CDR2: SGHRS, YFSETQ. Trimming shortened V by 4 bases and J by 0 bases, and 10 bases separated the two germline ends. The CDR3 spells CASSRGGSNTGELFF. The CDR3 DNA follows: TGCGCCAGCAGCAGAGGGGGATCGAACACCGGGGAGCTGTTTTTT.

The V call is TRBV19, the J call TRBJ1-5; D is unclear. This CDR3 is built from 17 residues. Germline-derived CDR1 and CDR2 are LNHDA and SQIVND (reference sequence). The V gene lost 8 bases and the J gene lost 0 bases, with 20 bases spanning the gap. The CDR3 loop reads CASEARVATDSNQPQHF. The CDR3 DNA reads as TGTGCCAGTGAGGCCCGAGTGGCTACTGATAGCAATCAGCCCCAGCATTTT. Combining the CDR3 with reference TRBV19 and TRBJ1-5 gives the whole variable domain DGGITQSPKYLFRKEGQNVTLSCEQNLNHDAMYWYRQDPGQGLRLIYYSQIVNDFQKGDIAEGYSVSREKKESFPLTVTSAQKNPTAFYLCASEARVATDSNQPQHFGDGTRLSIL.